Shown below are 8 T cell receptor beta chains from a single sample sequenced in a study of beta chain features in type 1 diabetes. What was sequenced were expressed TCRB transcripts, since all of the isolated RNA had been reverse transcribed. The method was immunoSEQ multiplex PCR; TCRdb's version includes in-frame clones alone and lacks a portion of them. The sample lists 250,000 to 350,000 clones, around 15% occurring once. Sequencing was carried out using central memory CD4+ T cells from blood. Receptors originate from a man aged 25 to 40 in good health.

The rearrangement uses TRBV11-2 and TRBJ2-7, with D possibly being TRBD1 or TRBD2 (5 bases each). CDR3 size: 15 residues. Germline V gene lookup returns CDR1 SGHAT and CDR2 FQNNGV. Trimming stripped 5 bases from V and 5 bases from J, with 19 bases between. The CDR3 sequence: CASSPGWGTAHEQYF. The CDR3 coding sequence is TGTGCCAGCAGCCCCGGGTGGGGGACGGCCCACGAGCAGTACTTC.

The J gene is TRBJ2-5, the V gene TRBV6-1, with D possibly matching TRBD1 (5 bases). The CDR3 runs to 11 residues. Between the trimmed V and J ends, which lost 1 base and 13 bases, there was a span of 10 bases. CDR1 MNHNS and CDR2 SASEGT come from the germline V gene. This CDR3 reads CASSEGGQGYF. In DNA, the CDR3 is TGTGCCAGCAGTGAAGGGGGTCAGGGGTACTTC.

V gene TRBV28 combines with J gene TRBJ1-5; unclear D gene. With 4 bases removed from V and 9 bases from J, the gap between germline ends came to 13 bases. CDR3 length: 13 amino acids. Germline loops: CDR1 MDHEN, CDR2 SYDVKM. In DNA form, the CDR3 reads TGTGCCAGCAGTTATAAAAGCCATCTGCCCCAGCATTTT. Residues: CASSYKSHLPQHF.

This clone showed up many times. The gene calls are TRBV27 and TRBJ1-5, with 7 bases identical to TRBD1. This CDR3 is 14 amino acids long. Germline CDR1 MNHEY, CDR2 SMNVEV (reference sequence). After removal of 1 base from V and 4 bases from J, the junction contained 1 base not matched to a gene. The CDR3 DNA sequence: TGTGCCAGCAGTTTATTACAGGGGAATCAGCCCCAGCATTTT. It specifies CASSLLQGNQPQHF.

This chain connects TRBV6-6 to TRBJ1-5; a possible D gene is TRBD1 (6 bases). Trimming took off 4 bases at V and 0 bases at J, with 13 bases between the two ends. The CDR3 length is 16 residues. Looked up from germline, CDR1 is MNHNY and CDR2 is SVGAGI (reference sequence). CDR3 nucleotides: TGTGCCAGCAGTTCGTCTCAGGGGACTAGCAATCAGCCCCAGCATTTT. It specifies CASSSSQGTSNQPQHF.

J is TRBJ2-7 and V is TRBV28; D gene unclear. This CDR3 spans 9 amino acids. Germline-derived CDR1 and CDR2 are MDHEN and SYDVKM. Trimming shortened V by 6 bases and J by 6 bases, and 3 bases separated the two germline ends. This chain's CDR3 is CASRGEQYV. The DNA of the CDR3 is TGTGCCAGCAGGGGCGAGCAGTACGTC.

This clone has a handful of counts. This rearrangement joins TRBV7-2 to TRBJ2-5, with 9 bases aligning to TRBD1. The V gene end was trimmed by 2 bases and the J gene end by 5 bases; junction bases not matched to a gene: 9. Germline-derived CDR1 and CDR2 are SGHTA and FQGNSA. This CDR3 has 16 amino acids. The CDR3: CASSLPRTGARETQYF. The CDR3 nucleotides are TGTGCCAGCAGCTTACCGAGGACAGGGGCCCGGGAGACCCAGTACTTC.

This clone has just a few counts. V and J are TRBV7-9 and TRBJ2-7; 8 bases map to TRBD2. Germline CDR1 reads SEHNR; CDR2 reads FQNEAQ (reference sequence). J gave up 9 bases and V 3 bases, and 4 bases lay outside the gene matches. This CDR3 has 12 residues. The CDR3 here is CASSFSSGGQYV. The CDR3 nucleotides are TGTGCCAGCAGCTTTTCGAGCGGGGGGCAGTACGTC.